This T cell receptor (beta chain) was retrieved from a study of shared clonotypes between healthy human individuals (TCRdb year 2020). About the investigation overall: A couple of women and three men aged 18 to 49 years were included in the cohort. The study deeply sequenced blood TCR repertoires of five healthy adults to estimate repertoire size and the extent of clonotype sharing between individuals. Between about 0.85 and 9.5 billion PBMCs per donor were obtained by leukapheresis. To increase sequencing depth and limit assay-specific biases, different laboratories used diverse techniques to prepare libraries and sequence TCR repertoires. Per donor, three plates each were used for CD4 naive and CD4 memory, two for CD8 naive, and one for CD8 memory. The full study reports these points: Clonotypes shared by all four sorted-subset donors showed higher generation probabilities than non-shared clonotypes. The small number of donors limited the genetic and exposure-history diversity represented. Naive subsets generally had larger estimated clonotype richness than memory subsets did. Rarefaction of sorted-subset datasets indicated incomplete sequencing despite the large sequencing depth. About 5% of naive CD4, 3.5% of naive CD8, approximately 2.2% of memory CD4, and 0.4% of memory CD8 clonotypes were shared across a handful of donors. Sampling was restricted to blood, and TCR repertoires in tissue are likely to differ from TCR repertoires in blood. Pairwise subsampling led to the expectation that sequencing depth would affect the degree of clonotype sharing among donors.

The CDR3 starts with the cysteine, ends with the phenylalanine, and has 13 residues. Only the CDR3 portion is preserved as DNA: 39 bases, with reading frame beginning at the first base. At the junction V is shortened by 6 bases and J by 0 bases, with 8 bases in between. For CDR1 and CDR2, the germline V gene (reference sequence) lists MNHEY and SMNVEV. Using the deep immunoSEQ assay, TCR CDR3 regions were amplified from genomic DNA by multiplex PCR. Genomic DNA extracted from each cell subset was distributed evenly over all wells of several immunoSEQ 96-well plates, and each plate served as one replicate. For sorted subsets, about 200 ng genomic DNA, equal to 25,000 to 35,000 T cell genomes, was loaded into each replicate PCR. Purified libraries were measured with a Qubit 3.0 fluorometer, size-checked on a Bioanalyzer 2100, and measured again with the KAPA Library Quantification kit. Each immunoSEQ 96-well plate was sequenced on its own single-read 150-cycle Illumina NextSeq 550 flow cell. In the source study's methods: Because the immunoSEQ output included only junctional sequences and no quality scores, the filtering could not be the same as the filtering used for full-length reads. Sequences were annotated with PyIR, a Python wrapper for IgBLAST v1.9, and V/J genes and CDR3 were assigned using IMGT germline references. Any read was removed if the V/J assignment was weak (E-value above 1e-6), the CDR3 was missing, or the read contained stop codons, out-of-frame junctions, or ambiguous translated residues. V3J clonotypes were defined as sequences sharing the same inferred V gene, J gene, and CDR3 amino acid sequence. To compute the percentage overlap between repertoires, the number of shared unique clonotypes was divided by the size of the smaller repertoire. RTK rarefaction, the Chao1 estimator, and Recon v2.1 estimates of unobserved clonotypes were used to assess repertoire richness. Generation probabilities were computed with OLGA for all TCRbeta clonotypes obtained by the gDNA method from four donors. TCRdb retrieved this table from immuneACCESS and kept in-frame rearrangements only. Not all clones are present; in checked studies, unresolved V genes account for under half, and no reason is known for the remainder. The V and J calls and clone size come from that table; D and trimming were worked out from the DNA. A total of more than 2 million clones appear in this sample, approximately 95% of them only once. Roughly 0.13% of the sample rests with the top ten.

The donors were healthy, HIV-negative adults with no recently reported acute infections or vaccinations. All donors were Caucasian adults living in Nashville, Tennessee, USA. Magnetic negative selection was used to enrich CD4+ T cells, after which naive cells were positively selected on CD45RA and the negative fraction became the memory subset. Blood was collected by leukapheresis, and PBMCs were isolated by Ficoll-Histopaque density gradient centrifugation and then cryopreserved in liquid nitrogen vapor phase. Purity and quantity of every magnetically sorted T cell population were checked by analytical flow cytometry. From each sorted fraction, genomic DNA was isolated and quantified by UV absorbance on a Nanodrop 2000c. On this clone: The antigen it recognizes is unknown. Within one base of it there is no much larger clone, and no base qualities were kept.

The receptor comes from a man younger than 35 in good health. Specimen: naive CD4+ T cells sorted from blood. The cell subset or site label here, explained by the study, means: CD45RA+ positively selected. This receptor chain uses TRBV27 and TRBJ1-2; a tentative D call is TRBD1 (5 bases match). The CDR3 region: CASSHRTNYGYTF. The DNA is as follows: TGTGCCAGCAGCCACAGGACTAACTATGGCTACACCTTC.